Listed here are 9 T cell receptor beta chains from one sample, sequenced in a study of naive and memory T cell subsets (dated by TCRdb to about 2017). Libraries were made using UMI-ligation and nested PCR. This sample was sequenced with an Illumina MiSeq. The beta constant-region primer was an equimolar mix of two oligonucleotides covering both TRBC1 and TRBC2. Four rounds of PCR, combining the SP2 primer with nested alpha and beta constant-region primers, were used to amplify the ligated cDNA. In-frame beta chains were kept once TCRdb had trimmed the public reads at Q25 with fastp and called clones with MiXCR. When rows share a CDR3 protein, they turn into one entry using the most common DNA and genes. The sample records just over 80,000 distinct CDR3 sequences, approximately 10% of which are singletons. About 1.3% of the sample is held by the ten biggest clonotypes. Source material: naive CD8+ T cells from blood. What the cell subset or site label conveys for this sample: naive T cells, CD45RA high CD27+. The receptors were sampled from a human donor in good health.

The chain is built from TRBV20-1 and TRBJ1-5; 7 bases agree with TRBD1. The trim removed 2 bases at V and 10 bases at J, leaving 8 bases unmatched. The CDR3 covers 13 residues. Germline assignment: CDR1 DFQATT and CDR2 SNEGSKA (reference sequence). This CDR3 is CSARRQGGLPQHF. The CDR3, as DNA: TGCAGTGCTAGACGGCAGGGGGGCCTCCCCCAGCATTTT.

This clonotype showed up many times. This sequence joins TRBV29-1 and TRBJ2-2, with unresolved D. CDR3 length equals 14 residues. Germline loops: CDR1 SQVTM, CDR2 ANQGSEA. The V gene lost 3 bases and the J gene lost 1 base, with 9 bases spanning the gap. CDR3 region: CSVDEAGNTGELFF. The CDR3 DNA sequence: TGCAGCGTTGATGAGGCAGGGAACACCGGGGAGCTGTTTTTT.

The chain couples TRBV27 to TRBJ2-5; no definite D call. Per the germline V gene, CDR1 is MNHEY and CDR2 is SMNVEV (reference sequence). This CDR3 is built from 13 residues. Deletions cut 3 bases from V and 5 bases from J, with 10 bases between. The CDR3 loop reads CASSFAGRETQYF. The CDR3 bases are TGTGCCAGCAGTTTTGCCGGTAGGGAGACCCAGTACTTC.

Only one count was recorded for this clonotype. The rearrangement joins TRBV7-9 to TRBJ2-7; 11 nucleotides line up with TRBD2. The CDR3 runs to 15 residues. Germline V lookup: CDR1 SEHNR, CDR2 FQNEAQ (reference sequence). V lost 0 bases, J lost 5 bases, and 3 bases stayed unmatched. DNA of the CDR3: TGTGCCAGCAGCTTAGCGGGGACTAGCGGCCACGAGCAGTACTTC. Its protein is CASSLAGTSGHEQYF.

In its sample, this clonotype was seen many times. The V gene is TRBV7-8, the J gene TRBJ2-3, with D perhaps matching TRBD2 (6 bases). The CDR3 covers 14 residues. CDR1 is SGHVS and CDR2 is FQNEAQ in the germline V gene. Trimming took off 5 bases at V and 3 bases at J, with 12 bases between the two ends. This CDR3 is CASSPRLVTDTQYF. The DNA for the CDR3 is TGTGCCAGCAGCCCGCGACTAGTTACAGATACGCAGTATTTT.

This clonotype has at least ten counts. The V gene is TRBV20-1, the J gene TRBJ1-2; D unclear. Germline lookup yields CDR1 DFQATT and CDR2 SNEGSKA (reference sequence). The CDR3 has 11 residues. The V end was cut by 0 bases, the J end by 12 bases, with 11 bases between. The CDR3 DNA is TGCAGTGCTAGAGATGAAGGCCGAGACACCTTC. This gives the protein CSARDEGRDTF.

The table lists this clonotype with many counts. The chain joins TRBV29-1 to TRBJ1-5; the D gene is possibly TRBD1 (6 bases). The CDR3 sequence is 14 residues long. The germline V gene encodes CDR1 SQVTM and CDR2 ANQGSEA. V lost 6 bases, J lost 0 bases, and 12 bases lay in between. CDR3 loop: CSVLTGYSNQPQHF. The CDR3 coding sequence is TGCAGCGTCTTGACAGGCTATAGCAATCAGCCCCAGCATTTT.

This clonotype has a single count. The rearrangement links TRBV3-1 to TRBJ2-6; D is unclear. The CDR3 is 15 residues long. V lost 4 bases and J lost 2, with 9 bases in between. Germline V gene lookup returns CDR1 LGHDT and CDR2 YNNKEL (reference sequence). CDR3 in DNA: TGTGCCAGCAGCCCCAAGGGCACTGGGGCCAACGTCCTGACTTTC. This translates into CASSPKGTGANVLTF. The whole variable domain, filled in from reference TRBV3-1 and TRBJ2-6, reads DTAVSQTPKYLVTQMGNDKSIKCEQNLGHDTMYWYKQDSKKFLKIMFSYNNKELIINETVPNRFSPKSPDKAHLNLHINSLELGDSAVYFCASSPKGTGANVLTFGAGSRLTVL.

CDR3 residues: CASRRAGGPGTDTQYF. The CDR3 coding sequence is TGTGCCAGCAGACGAGCGGGAGGGCCGGGCACAGATACGCAGTATTTT. The gene calls are TRBV5-6 and TRBJ2-3; TRBD2 aligns across 10 bases. CDR3 length: 16 amino acids. The germline CDR1 and CDR2 sequences are SGHDT and YYEEEE. V was pared by 5 bases and J by 1 base, with 7 bases of the junction left unmatched.